The rows below give T cell receptor beta chains drawn from one sample of a study of T cell responses to AZD1222 COVID-19 vaccine. Assay used: immunoSEQ multiplex PCR; TCRdb lists only in-frame clones, some missing. The table shows more than 150,000 clones, with about 92% occurring only once. Sequences were derived from peripheral blood, sampled 28 days after the second AZD1222 dose. The receptors were sampled from an adult who received the AZD1222 COVID-19 vaccine. The CDR3 runs from the conserved cysteine through the conserved F or W. The D gene is left open where the match is weak. Only some rows state a clone size, as once, few, many or a class for expanded clones.

clone_size: .
j_call: TRBJ1-4
d_call: .
cdr3_length: 15
v_call: TRBV6-1
cdr3_aa: CASSEGRETTEKLFF
cdr3_nt: TGTGCCAGCAGTGAAGGAAGAGAGACGACCGAAAAACTGTTTTTT

clone_size: .
j_call: TRBJ2-3
d_call: .
cdr3_length: 15
v_call: TRBV9
cdr3_aa: CASSPSGFSTDTQYF
cdr3_nt: TGTGCCAGCAGCCCAAGTGGGTTTAGCACAGATACGCAGTATTTT

clone_size: .
j_call: TRBJ1-5
d_call: .
cdr3_length: 13
v_call: TRBV6-5
cdr3_aa: CASSYTDSQPQHF
cdr3_nt: TGTGCCAGCAGTTACACGGACAGTCAGCCCCAGCATTTT

clone_size: .
j_call: TRBJ1-3
d_call: .
cdr3_length: 15
v_call: TRBV7-2
cdr3_aa: CASSLLWGTGNTIYF
cdr3_nt: TGTGCCAGCAGCTTACTATGGGGTACTGGAAACACCATATATTTT

clone_size: .
j_call: TRBJ2-7
d_call: .
cdr3_length: 12
v_call: TRBV9
cdr3_aa: CASSVVDTEQYF
cdr3_nt: TGTGCCAGCAGCGTAGTAGACACCGAGCAGTACTTC

clone_size: .
j_call: TRBJ2-7
d_call: .
cdr3_length: 14
v_call: TRBV28
cdr3_aa: CASRPPGYPYEQYF
cdr3_nt: TGTGCCAGCAGGCCTCCCGGCTACCCCTACGAGCAGTACTTC

clone_size: .
j_call: TRBJ1-2
d_call: TRBD1
cdr3_length: 15
v_call: TRBV19
cdr3_aa: CASSPGQGVFYGYTF
cdr3_nt: TGTGCCAGTAGTCCAGGACAGGGGGTGTTCTATGGCTACACCTTC

clone_size: .
j_call: TRBJ2-3
d_call: .
cdr3_length: 14
v_call: TRBV13
cdr3_aa: CASSSRGWTDTQYF
cdr3_nt: TGTGCCAGCAGTTCCAGGGGCTGGACAGATACGCAGTATTTT

clone_size: .
j_call: TRBJ1-2
d_call: .
cdr3_length: 11
v_call: TRBV7-9
cdr3_aa: CASSFGSGYTF
cdr3_nt: TGTGCCAGCAGCTTTGGGAGTGGCTACACCTTC

clone_size: .
j_call: TRBJ2-3
d_call: TRBD2
cdr3_length: 15
v_call: TRBV5-1
cdr3_aa: CASSPSSGSADTQYF
cdr3_nt: TGCGCCAGCAGCCCTTCTAGCGGGAGCGCAGATACGCAGTATTTT

clone_size: once
j_call: TRBJ2-7
d_call: TRBD1
cdr3_length: 16
v_call: TRBV6-2/TRBV6-3
cdr3_aa: CASSYSGTGGPYEQYF
cdr3_nt: TGTGCCAGCAGTTACTCCGGGACAGGGGGACCCTACGAGCAGTACTTC

clone_size: .
j_call: TRBJ1-1
d_call: .
cdr3_length: 14
v_call: TRBV3-1/TRBV3-2
cdr3_aa: CASSQTGSTTEAFF
cdr3_nt: TGTGCCAGCAGCCAGACAGGTTCCACCACTGAAGCTTTCTTT

clone_size: .
j_call: TRBJ2-3
d_call: TRBD2
cdr3_length: 15
v_call: TRBV5-6
cdr3_aa: CASSLGLAGADTQYF
cdr3_nt: TGTGCCAGCAGCTTAGGACTAGCGGGAGCGGATACGCAGTATTTT

clone_size: .
j_call: TRBJ1-5
d_call: .
cdr3_length: 16
v_call: TRBV28
cdr3_aa: CASSPPPRRGDQPQHF
cdr3_nt: TGTGCCAGCAGTCCGCCCCCCCGCAGGGGAGACCAGCCCCAGCATTTT

clone_size: .
j_call: TRBJ1-1
d_call: .
cdr3_length: 13
v_call: TRBV29-1
cdr3_aa: CSVRTPRESEAFF
cdr3_nt: TGCAGCGTTCGCACCCCCAGGGAGTCTGAAGCTTTCTTT

clone_size: .
j_call: TRBJ1-1
d_call: .
cdr3_length: 14
v_call: TRBV7-9
cdr3_aa: CASSAGRLNTEAFF
cdr3_nt: TGTGCCAGCTCGGCGGGACGGTTGAACACTGAAGCTTTCTTT

clone_size: .
j_call: TRBJ2-2
d_call: .
cdr3_length: 12
v_call: TRBV5-1
cdr3_aa: CASSLNTGELFF
cdr3_nt: TGCGCCAGCAGCTTAAACACCGGGGAGCTGTTTTTT

clone_size: .
j_call: TRBJ2-5
d_call: .
cdr3_length: 15
v_call: TRBV27
cdr3_aa: CASSLGGSYGETQYF
cdr3_nt: TGTGCCAGCAGTTTAGGGGGGTCTTATGGGGAGACCCAGTACTTC

clone_size: .
j_call: TRBJ2-7
d_call: TRBD2
cdr3_length: 12
v_call: TRBV7-8
cdr3_aa: CASSLAGGGHYF
cdr3_nt: TGTGCCAGCAGCTTAGCGGGCGGGGGGCACTACTTC

clone_size: .
j_call: TRBJ2-5
d_call: TRBD2
cdr3_length: 15
v_call: TRBV6-2/TRBV6-3
cdr3_aa: CASSYGTTDQETQYF
cdr3_nt: TGTGCCAGCAGTTACGGGACTACCGACCAAGAGACCCAGTACTTC

clone_size: .
j_call: TRBJ2-7
d_call: TRBD1
cdr3_length: 13
v_call: TRBV2
cdr3_aa: CASSPSGQGVQYF
cdr3_nt: TGTGCCAGCAGTCCTTCGGGACAGGGGGTGCAGTACTTC

clone_size: .
j_call: TRBJ2-2
d_call: .
cdr3_length: 15
v_call: TRBV5-1
cdr3_aa: CASGPGTVNTGELFF
cdr3_nt: TGCGCCAGCGGCCCCGGGACGGTGAACACCGGGGAGCTGTTTTTT

clone_size: .
j_call: TRBJ2-7
d_call: .
cdr3_length: 13
v_call: TRBV6-5
cdr3_aa: CASSRAFAYEQYF
cdr3_nt: TGTGCCAGCAGCAGGGCCTTTGCCTACGAGCAGTACTTC

clone_size: few
j_call: TRBJ2-1
d_call: TRBD1
cdr3_length: 13
v_call: TRBV2
cdr3_aa: CAGRTGRSNEQFF
cdr3_nt: TGTGCCGGTCGGACAGGGCGGAGCAATGAGCAGTTCTTC

clone_size: .
j_call: TRBJ2-5
d_call: .
cdr3_length: 17
v_call: TRBV10-2
cdr3_aa: CASSESILGLRQETQYF
cdr3_nt: TGCGCCAGCAGTGAGTCGATCCTTGGACTACGCCAAGAGACCCAGTACTTC

clone_size: .
j_call: TRBJ2-2
d_call: .
cdr3_length: 14
v_call: TRBV6-5
cdr3_aa: CASTYPWTPGELFF
cdr3_nt: TGTGCCAGCACTTATCCGTGGACCCCCGGGGAGCTGTTTTTT